This is a list of T cell receptor beta chains from one sample in a study of T cell responses to AZD1222 COVID-19 vaccine. The table came from immunoSEQ multiplex PCR; TCRdb's copy has only in-frame clones and leaves some out. Seen here are approximately 150,000 clones, 90% to 95% observed once, and the top ten hold 2.6%. This specimen was peripheral blood, taken on day 0 of AZD1222 vaccination. The receptor source for this set is an adult in good health. Each CDR3 is given with its conserved first and last residue. The D gene is left open where the match is weak. Clone size, where shown, is once, few, many, or a class for clones that have expanded.

>TRBJ2-7|.|.|TRBV15
CATRGDRTSSSYEQYF
TGTGCCACCAGAGGCGACAGGACTTCGAGCTCCTACGAGCAGTACTTC
>TRBJ1-1|.|.|TRBV6-1
CASSEVGQGRTEAFF
TGTGCCAGCAGTGAAGTCGGTCAGGGTAGAACTGAAGCTTTCTTT
>TRBJ2-1|.|TRBD2|TRBV19
CASSGGPSGPYNEQFF
TGTGCCAGTAGTGGGGGGCCTAGCGGGCCCTACAATGAGCAGTTCTTC
>TRBJ1-1|.|.|TRBV14
CASSQELYTEAFF
TGTGCCAGCAGCCAAGAATTGTACACTGAAGCTTTCTTT
>TRBJ2-7|.|.|TRBV10-1
CASSESGGRTYEQYF
TGCGCCAGCAGTGAGTCTGGCGGGCGCACCTACGAGCAGTACTTC
>TRBJ1-1|.|.|TRBV19
CASSIDAGGTEAFF
TGTGCCAGTAGTATAGATGCGGGTGGCACTGAAGCTTTCTTT
>TRBJ2-1|.|TRBD2|TRBV25-1
CASRVAGVNNEQFF
TGTGCCAGCAGGGTTGCGGGGGTTAACAATGAGCAGTTCTTC
>TRBJ1-5|.|TRBD1|TRBV27
CASRRDRSSSNQPQHF
TGTGCCAGCAGACGGGACAGGAGTAGTAGCAATCAGCCCCAGCATTTT
>TRBJ1-2|once|.|TRBV30
CAWSSNGYTF
TGTGCCTGGAGTTCTAATGGCTACACCTTC
>TRBJ1-3|.|.|TRBV6-5
CASSYSRNSGNTIYF
TGTGCCAGCAGTTACTCCAGGAACTCTGGAAACACCATATATTTT
>TRBJ1-2|.|.|TRBV6-5
CASSSGRGQSYGYTF
TGTGCCAGCAGTTCCGGACGAGGACAGTCCTATGGCTACACCTTC
>TRBJ2-1|.|TRBD2|TRBV14
CASSPTSGRANEQFF
TGTGCCAGCAGCCCTACTAGCGGGAGGGCCAATGAGCAGTTCTTC
>TRBJ1-2|.|TRBD1|TRBV6-5
CASSSPGTGKLGYTF
TGTGCCAGCAGTTCCCCCGGGACAGGGAAACTAGGCTACACCTTC
>TRBJ2-7|.|.|TRBV27
CASSLLSRPHEQYF
TGTGCCAGCAGTCTCTTGAGCAGGCCCCACGAGCAGTACTTC
>TRBJ1-5|.|.|TRBV19
CASSTVQGSNQPQHF
TGTGCCAGTAGTACCGTACAGGGTAGCAATCAGCCCCAGCATTTT
>TRBJ2-7|once|TRBD2|TRBV12-5
CASGLAGRVGEQYF
TGTGCTAGTGGCCTAGCGGGTAGGGTTGGCGAGCAGTACTTC
>TRBJ1-3|.|TRBD1|TRBV19
CASQGAAGNTIYF
TGTGCCAGCCAGGGGGCGGCTGGAAACACCATATATTTT
>TRBJ2-2|.|.|TRBV24-1
CATSDRPGRHTGELFF
TGTGCCACCAGTGATCGGCCGGGACGGCACACCGGGGAGCTGTTTTTT
>TRBJ1-2|.|.|TRBV30
CAWSVPGYGYTF
TGTGCCTGGAGTGTCCCGGGGTATGGCTACACCTTC
>TRBJ2-7|.|TRBD2|TRBV11-2
CASSLGGSGDEQYF
TGTGCCAGCAGCTTAGGTGGGAGCGGGGACGAGCAGTACTTC
>TRBJ2-7|.|.|TRBV7-9
CASGGGADRSYEQYF
TGTGCCAGCGGAGGCGGAGCGGACCGCTCCTACGAGCAGTACTTC
>TRBJ2-1|.|TRBD2|TRBV15
CATSRDWLETSGYNEQFF
TGTGCCACCAGCAGAGATTGGCTTGAGACTAGCGGTTACAATGAGCAGTTCTTC
>TRBJ1-2|.|.|TRBV2
CASSPRGYPNYGYTF
TGTGCCAGCAGTCCCCGGGGCTACCCCAACTATGGCTACACCTTC
>TRBJ2-7|.|TRBD1|TRBV29-1
CSAGDRGLPYEQYF
TGCAGCGCAGGGGACAGGGGGCTCCCCTACGAGCAGTACTTC
>TRBJ2-1|.|TRBD2|TRBV12-3/TRBV12-4
CASRSLAGEQFF
TGTGCCAGCAGGTCACTAGCGGGTGAGCAGTTCTTC
>TRBJ2-1|.|TRBD1|TRBV5-1
CASSLWTGDRIGGRGEQFF
TGCGCCAGCAGCTTGTGGACAGGGGACCGAATAGGCGGGAGAGGTGAGCAGTTCTTC
>TRBJ1-3|.|.|TRBV5-4
CASGTAASGNTIYF
TGTGCCAGCGGGACCGCAGCATCTGGAAACACCATATATTTT
>TRBJ1-4|.|.|TRBV20-1
CSAANEKLFF
TGCAGTGCCGCAAATGAAAAACTGTTTTTT
>TRBJ2-1|.|TRBD2|TRBV29-1
CSVEESGRAFDEQFF
TGCAGCGTTGAAGAGAGCGGGAGGGCCTTCGATGAGCAGTTCTTC
>TRBJ2-2|.|.|TRBV2
CASRTGTAGSGELFF
TGTGCCAGCAGGACTGGGACCGCGGGGTCCGGGGAGCTGTTTTTT
>TRBJ2-3|.|.|TRBV10-1
CASSERGTDTQYF
TGCGCCAGCAGTGAAAGGGGAACAGATACGCAGTATTTT
>TRBJ1-6|.|.|TRBV5-1
CASSLSTGQSPLHF
TGCGCCAGCAGCTTGTCTACAGGGCAATCACCCCTCCACTTT
>TRBJ1-1|once|.|TRBV25-1
CASRWMTEAFF
TGTGCCAGCAGGTGGATGACTGAAGCTTTCTTT
>TRBJ2-7|.|TRBD2|TRBV24-1
CATSDSGTSVYEQYF
TGTGCCACCAGTGACTCCGGGACTAGCGTATACGAGCAGTACTTC
>TRBJ2-1|.|TRBD2|TRBV7-6
CASSTRTSYYNEQFF
TGTGCCAGCAGCACTCGGACTAGCTACTACAATGAGCAGTTCTTC
>TRBJ2-2|.|TRBD2|TRBV5-1
CASSSPILAGGNTGELFF
TGCGCCAGCAGCTCGCCTATACTAGCGGGAGGGAACACCGGGGAGCTGTTTTTT
>TRBJ1-6|.|.|TRBV6-4
CASSDSGGTYNSPLHF
TGTGCCAGCAGTGACTCTGGTGGGACCTATAATTCACCCCTCCACTTT
>TRBJ1-1|once|.|TRBV6-5
CASSSVNTEAFF
TGTGCCAGCAGTTCAGTGAACACTGAAGCTTTCTTT
>TRBJ1-3|.|.|TRBV4-1
CASSQDRTYGNTIYF
TGCGCCAGCAGCCAAGATCGGACTTACGGAAACACCATATATTTT
>TRBJ1-3|.|.|TRBV20-1
CSASQGKGAGNTIYF
TGCAGTGCTAGTCAGGGGAAGGGGGCTGGAAACACCATATATTTT
>TRBJ1-1|.|.|TRBV24-1
CATSDLPGTEAFF
TGTGCCACCAGTGATTTGCCCGGCACTGAAGCTTTCTTT
>TRBJ2-7|.|TRBD2|TRBV9
CASAPAGDPYEQYF
TGTGCCAGCGCCCCCGCGGGAGACCCCTACGAGCAGTACTTC
>TRBJ1-1|.|.|TRBV19
CASAGQYMNTEAFF
TGTGCCAGTGCGGGGCAGTACATGAACACTGAAGCTTTCTTT
>TRBJ1-2|.|.|TRBV19
CASQSGSRGYTF
TGTGCCAGTCAATCGGGGTCTAGGGGCTACACCTTC